These 9 T cell receptor beta chains share one sample of origin, sequenced in a study of T-cell reconstitution after alpha-beta-depleted transplantation in children. Unique molecular identifiers were incorporated when the TCRbeta library was constructed. From the PCR reads, TCRdb called clonotypes with MiXCR, one entry per CDR3 protein. The table lists a few hundred thousand distinct CDR3 sequences, roughly 9.1% of them singletons, with just under 7.5% in the top ten. Sequencing was performed on PBMCs, taken before TCRalphabeta/CD19-depleted stem cell transplant. These receptors all come from a boy in the first two years of life with acute myeloid leukemia, due to receive a stem cell transplant.

Regarding this clonotype: A read error may explain this, as a much larger clone is one base away. The chain recombines TRBV7-3 with TRBJ2-1; 10 bases are shared with TRBD1. Germline CDR1 reads SGHTA; CDR2 reads FQGTGA. Unmatched junction bases numbered 12, after V lost 0 bases and J lost 10 bases. This CDR3 is built from 17 residues. For the CDR3, the DNA is TGTGCCAGCAGCTTAACTGGTTGGGACAGGGGAGGACGGGAGCAGTTCTTC. Translated, it gives CASSLTGWDRGGREQFF. Variable domain in full (rest from reference TRBV7-3 and TRBJ2-1): GAGVSQTPSNKVTEKGKYVELRCDPISGHTALYWYRQSLGQGPEFLIYFQGTGAADDSGLPNDRFFAVRPEGSVSTLKIQRTERGDSAVYLCASSLTGWDRGGREQFFGPGTRLTVL.

This clonotype has a handful of counts. The chain is built from TRBV11-3 and TRBJ2-7; 10 bases match TRBD2. Germline V gives CDR1 SGHNT, CDR2 YENEEA. The CDR3 runs to 15 residues. Trimming removed 4 bases from V and 3 bases from J; junction bases left unmatched: 6. CDR3: CASSSSSGSHYEQYF. The CDR3 nucleotides read TGTGCCAGCAGCTCGTCTAGCGGGAGTCACTACGAGCAGTACTTC. The complete variable domain, with remaining parts taken from reference TRBV11-3 and TRBJ2-7, reads EAGVVQSPRYKIIEKKQPVAFWCNPISGHNTLYWYLQNLGQGPELLIRYENEEAVDDSQLPKDRFSAERLKGVDSTLKIQPAELGDSAVYLCASSSSSGSHYEQYFGPGTRLTVT.

The table lists this clonotype with many counts. This chain joins TRBV7-9 and TRBJ2-7, with 7 bases identical to TRBD1. Germline CDR1 and CDR2: SEHNR and FQNEAQ (reference sequence). The CDR3 is made up of 14 amino acids. The J segment lost 4 bases and the V segment lost 6 bases, leaving 9 bases of the junction unmatched. For the CDR3, the DNA is TGTGCCAGCAGGTCCGGGACAGAACCTTACGAGCAGTACTTC. Encoded protein: CASRSGTEPYEQYF.

At least ten counts were recorded for this clonotype. This chain links TRBV20-1 with TRBJ2-3, with D hard to call. CDR3 length equals 12 residues. In germline, CDR1 is DFQATT, CDR2 SNEGSKA (reference sequence). Trimming left V 3 bases short and J 1 base short, with 5 bases between. CDR3 bases: TGCAGTGCTAGGGACCGCACAGATACGCAGTATTTT. The encoded protein is CSARDRTDTQYF.

This clonotype was observed a few times. The rearrangement joins TRBV6-5 to TRBJ2-2, with D unclear. Germline assignment: CDR1 MNHEY and CDR2 SVGAGI. V was shortened by 4 bases and J by 1 base, with 16 bases between the two germline ends. The CDR3 consists of 17 residues. The CDR3: CASSSRPTAVNTGELFF. CDR3 nucleotide sequence: TGTGCCAGCAGTTCCCGCCCAACCGCAGTGAACACCGGGGAGCTGTTTTTT.

This clonotype was seen ten or more times. The chain recombines TRBV7-6 with TRBJ1-2; TRBD1 matches 8 bases. The CDR3 totals 15 residues. CDR1 and CDR2 (germline): SGHVS, FNYEAQ. Trimming cost V 2 bases and J 8 bases; bases outside gene matches: 10. In DNA, the CDR3 is TGTGCCAGCAGCTTAAGACAGGGGAATTGGTACGGCTACACCTTC. Encoded protein: CASSLRQGNWYGYTF.

This clonotype was observed many times. The CDR3 protein is CASSQEDRERQPQHF. The CDR3, as DNA: TGCGCCAGCAGCCAAGAGGACAGGGAACGTCAGCCCCAGCATTTT. The chain links TRBV4-1 to TRBJ1-5, with 8 nucleotides matching TRBD1. Trimming removed 0 bases from V and 6 bases from J; junction bases left unmatched: 4. The CDR3 extends over 15 amino acids. The germline V gene has CDR1 MGHRA and CDR2 YSYEKL.

This clonotype occurred many times. V usage is TRBV7-9 and J usage is TRBJ2-1; the match to TRBD2 covers 9 bases. Germline V gene sequence: CDR1 SEHNR, CDR2 FQNEAQ (reference sequence). This CDR3 contains 17 residues. V dropped 3 bases and J dropped 4; count of bases not matched to a gene: 10. The CDR3: CASSLGDSGGRYNEQFF. For the CDR3, the DNA is TGTGCCAGCAGCTTGGGTGATAGCGGGGGTCGGTACAATGAGCAGTTCTTC.

This clonotype was seen many times. The V and J genes are TRBV6-5 and TRBJ1-2; the match to TRBD1 covers 7 bases. Looked up from germline, CDR1 is MNHEY and CDR2 is SVGAGI. CDR3 length: 14 amino acids. V lost 0 bases to trimming and J lost 8 bases; unmatched junction nucleotides: 6. The CDR3 DNA reads TGTGCCAGCAGTTACTCGAAGGGGGCAAGGGGCTACACCTTC. Translation gives CASSYSKGARGYTF.